Here is one TCR beta chain with its context. Its antigen is still unknown. TCR beta libraries were made by quantitative 5'-RACE with molecular barcodes. In TCRdb, the 5' RACE reads were re-called with MiXCR into one record per CDR3 protein. The data hold 750,000 to 850,000 distinct CDR3 sequences, with approximately 12% observed a single time. This sample was included in a study of CD8 T cells in ankylosing spondylitis. Study-level findings and limits: CD8+ cells made up the disease-linked clones, which were relatively rare in peripheral blood. Some motif variants had been reported before (in reactive arthritis synovial fluid and blood). Seemingly characteristic of ankylosing spondylitis blood was a TCR beta motif consisting of roughly 8 highly homologous variants.

Trimming took 6 bases from V and 3 from J, leaving 11 bases between them. CDR3 length equals 12 residues. CDR1 and CDR2 (germline): DFQATT, SNEGSKA (reference sequence). Sequences were obtained from blood, either unsorted or a sorted T cell fraction (not recorded which). The rearrangement links TRBV20-1 to TRBJ1-1; D might be TRBD1 (6 bases). The origin of this receptor is a male donor with ankylosing spondylitis. The CDR3 region is CSAPDRHTEAFF. The DNA for the CDR3 is TGCAGTGCCCCGGACAGACACACTGAAGCTTTCTTT.